These T cell receptor beta chains were read from a single sample in a study of T cell responses to AZD1222 COVID-19 vaccine. Sequencing was performed with immunoSEQ multiplex PCR; in TCRdb, only in-frame clones are kept and a portion is missing. The sample shows roughly 99,000 clones, over 80% of them seen only once. The source was peripheral blood, collected 28 days after the second AZD1222 dose. Receptor source: an adult who received the AZD1222 COVID-19 vaccine. CDR3s include the opening cysteine and the closing phenylalanine or tryptophan. A D gene is named only where the DNA matches it firmly. Some rows mark clone size as missing; the rest say once, few, many or name a class of expanded clone.

TRBJ2-5	15	TRBV5-6	TRBD2	-	TGTGCCAGCAGCTTCGCGACTAGCGGGATAGAGACCCAGTACTTC	CASSFATSGIETQYF
TRBJ2-1	14	TRBV19	-	-	TGTGCCAGTACCTTGGACGGAGGGGTCAATGAGCAGTTCTTC	CASTLDGGVNEQFF
TRBJ1-2	13	TRBV12-3/TRBV12-4	-	-	TGTGCCAGCAGTCCAGGGAGAAACTATGGCTACACCTTC	CASSPGRNYGYTF
TRBJ2-1	17	TRBV28	TRBD2	-	TGTGCCAGCAGTCCGCAGGGACTAGCGGCCCTGTACAATGAGCAGTTCTTC	CASSPQGLAALYNEQFF
TRBJ2-3	16	TRBV27	-	-	TGTGCCAGCAGTTTATTTGGGGCAGGGGTAACAGATACGCAGTATTTT	CASSLFGAGVTDTQYF
TRBJ2-1	13	TRBV19	-	-	TGTGCCAGTAACGGATTCTCCTACAATGAGCAGTTCTTC	CASNGFSYNEQFF
TRBJ1-1	15	TRBV21-1	-	-	TGTGCCAGCAGCAAATGGGTCGGCACGAACACTGAAGCTTTCTTT	CASSKWVGTNTEAFF
TRBJ1-2	11	TRBV19	-	-	TGTGCCAGTAGTATGAACGGGGGCTACACCTTC	CASSMNGGYTF
TRBJ1-1	10	TRBV2	-	-	TGTGCCAGCGGTGTGACTGGAGCTTTCTTT	CASGVTGAFF
TRBJ2-7	15	TRBV27	-	-	TGTGCCAGCAGTTTAGTAGGACAGAGTCTCTACCAGCAGTACTTC	CASSLVGQSLYQQYF
TRBJ2-1	16	TRBV10-2	-	-	TGCGCCAGCAGTGAGTCGAGCCTAGCTCCCTACAATGAGCAGTTCTTC	CASSESSLAPYNEQFF
TRBJ2-2	13	TRBV9	-	-	TGTGCCAGCAGCGAGGCGAACACCGGGGAGCTGTTTTTT	CASSEANTGELFF
TRBJ1-5	17	TRBV7-8	TRBD1	-	TGTGCCAGCAGCCAACTACAAGGGACAGGGTACGATCAGCCCCAGCATTTT	CASSQLQGTGYDQPQHF
TRBJ1-5	17	TRBV7-7	-	-	TGTGCCAGCAGCTTAGGGGGGGTCGCAGCGGGCAATCAGCCCCAGCATTTT	CASSLGGVAAGNQPQHF
TRBJ2-5	14	TRBV14	TRBD1	-	TGTGCCAGCAGCCAAGACAGGGGGCAAGAGACCCAGTACTTC	CASSQDRGQETQYF
TRBJ1-2	13	TRBV30	-	-	TGTGCCTGGGGGACTTCTCCGGACTATGGCTACACCTTC	CAWGTSPDYGYTF
TRBJ2-5	13	TRBV7-2	-	once	TGTGCCAGCAGCCCCTACGGACAAGAGACCCAGTACTTC	CASSPYGQETQYF
TRBJ2-2	17	TRBV5-6	TRBD2	once	TGTGCCAGCAGTCTTACTAGCGGGAGGGCCGTCACCGGGGAGCTGTTTTTT	CASSLTSGRAVTGELFF
TRBJ1-5	15	TRBV11-2	-	-	TGTGCCAGCAGCTTCAGTTCAGGGATCGGACAGCCCCAGCATTTT	CASSFSSGIGQPQHF
TRBJ1-2	15	TRBV7-2	TRBD1	-	TGTGCCAGCAGCGCAGGACAGGGCCCTAACTATGGCTACACCTTC	CASSAGQGPNYGYTF
TRBJ2-1	15	TRBV9	-	-	TGTGCCAGCAGCGTAGGAGGGGGCTCCTACAATGAGCAGTTCTTC	CASSVGGGSYNEQFF
TRBJ1-3	13	TRBV19	TRBD1	-	TGTGCCAGTATGGGGACAGGGGGAAACACCATATATTTT	CASMGTGGNTIYF
TRBJ1-4	13	TRBV2	TRBD1	-	TGTGCCGGCCACAGGGGACAGGGTGAAAAACTGTTTTTT	CAGHRGQGEKLFF
TRBJ1-6	17	TRBV2	-	-	TGTGCCAGCCGGCGACAGTCCACCGCTTACTATAATTCACCCCTCCACTTT	CASRRQSTAYYNSPLHF
TRBJ2-1	15	TRBV7-7	TRBD1	-	TGTGCCAGCAGCCCCCCGGGACAGTCCTACAATGAGCAGTTCTTC	CASSPPGQSYNEQFF
TRBJ1-5	11	TRBV12-3/TRBV12-4	-	-	TGTGCCAGCAGTTTAGGGCAGCCCCAGCATTTT	CASSLGQPQHF
TRBJ2-1	13	TRBV9	-	-	TGTGCCAGCAGCTCCCGACTGGCCAATGAGCAGTTCTTC	CASSSRLANEQFF
TRBJ1-6	12	TRBV28	-	-	TGTGCCAGCACCCGGACCTGGGGACCCCTCCACTTT	CASTRTWGPLHF
TRBJ1-2	15	TRBV19	-	-	TGTGCCAGCCCCAAGCCGGGACACACCCCCTATGGCTACACCTTC	CASPKPGHTPYGYTF
TRBJ1-1	12	TRBV18	-	few	TGTGCCAGCTCATTCCCTAATGGTGAAGCTTTCTTT	CASSFPNGEAFF
TRBJ1-1	14	TRBV3-1/TRBV3-2	TRBD1	-	TGTGCCAGCAGCCCCACAGGGGGTGTCACTGAAGCTTTCTTT	CASSPTGGVTEAFF
TRBJ2-5	15	TRBV15	-	-	TGTGCCACCAGCAGAGATCGGAGGGTTGGAGAGACCCAGTACTTC	CATSRDRRVGETQYF
TRBJ2-2	17	TRBV5-1	-	once	TGCGCCAGCAGCTTGTCTAGCAGGAGCGCGAACACCGGGGAGCTGTTTTTT	CASSLSSRSANTGELFF
TRBJ2-7	14	TRBV5-1	-	-	TGCGCCAGCAGCCCGGGCCTATCGACCTACGAGCAGTACTTC	CASSPGLSTYEQYF